These 31 T cell receptor beta chains were all obtained from the same sample, sequenced in a study of shared clonotypes between healthy human individuals. Assay: immunoSEQ multiplex PCR; the TCRdb copy retains only in-frame clones and omits some. The sample consists of approximately 1,000,000 clones, approximately 78% of them appearing once. The source material was memory CD4+ T cells from PBMCs. Subset: CD45RA-negative fraction. These receptor sequences come from a man aged 18 to 29 in good health. Some clones in this sample may be carry-over from other donors' samples.

The rearrangement links TRBV7-3 to TRBJ2-2, with 10 bases that match TRBD2. V trimming: 5 bases; J trimming: 8 bases; junction bases outside the gene matches: 11. The germline gives CDR1 SGHTA, CDR2 FQGTGA. The CDR3 is 16 residues long. The CDR3 sequence: CASSPVSGRAPGELFF. For the CDR3, the DNA is TGTGCCAGCAGCCCGGTCAGCGGGAGGGCCCCGGGGGAGCTGTTTTTT.

The chain carries TRBV4-2 and TRBJ2-1, with TRBD2 matching over 8 bases. The CDR3 length is 14 residues. V trimming: 0 bases; J trimming: 8 bases; junction bases outside the gene matches: 3. Looked up from germline, CDR1 is LGHNA and CDR2 is YNFKEQ. The CDR3 region has the DNA TGTGCCAGCAGCCAAGATCGGACTAGCCATGAGCAGTTCTTC. This sequence encodes CASSQDRTSHEQFF.

The rearrangement links TRBV5-6 to TRBJ1-1; D gene uncertain. Looked up from germline, CDR1 is SGHDT and CDR2 is YYEEEE. Deletions cut 1 base from V and 6 bases from J, with 10 bases between. This CDR3 comprises 13 residues. The DNA for the CDR3 is TGTGCCAGCAGCTTGATAAGGGCTTCTGAAGCTTTCTTT. This encodes CASSLIRASEAFF.

This clone was seen more than once but under ten times. The sample holds other DNA sequences that translate to the same CDR3. The CDR3 loop reads CASSPRGGNYGYTF. DNA for the CDR3: TGTGCCAGCAGCCCCCGGGGCGGAAACTATGGCTACACCTTC. The chain joins TRBV25-1 to TRBJ1-2, with D perhaps matching TRBD1 (5 bases). The CDR3 is 14 residues long. In germline, CDR1 is MGHDK, CDR2 SYGVNS. V was cut by 6 bases and J by 2 bases, with 13 bases left in between.

V and J are TRBV15 and TRBJ1-5; D is unclear. This CDR3 is 13 amino acids long. The V gene lost 2 bases and the J gene lost 6 bases, with 8 bases spanning the gap. Germline V gene data show CDR1 as LNHNV and CDR2 as YYDKDF (reference sequence). As DNA, the CDR3 is TGTGCCACCAGCAGACTGGCAGGTCAGCCCCAGCATTTT. Translated, it gives CATSRLAGQPQHF.

The CDR3 sequence: CASCLTCTGELFF. The DNA for the CDR3 is TGTGCCAGCTGCCTGACCTGCACCGGGGAGCTGTTTTTT. The V gene is TRBV9, the J gene TRBJ2-2; D call uncertain. The germline V gene encodes CDR1 SGDLS and CDR2 YYNGEE. There are 13 residues in the CDR3. Trimming took off 7 bases at V and 4 bases at J, with 11 bases between the two ends.

The genes are TRBV7-9 and TRBJ1-1, with D possibly matching TRBD1 (5 bases). Per the germline V gene, CDR1 is SEHNR and CDR2 is FQNEAQ (reference sequence). This CDR3 has 13 residues. Between the trimmed V and J ends, which lost 5 bases and 4 bases, there was a span of 11 bases. The CDR3 DNA reads TGTGCCAGCAGCCGCGGGGGAGGCACTGAAGCTTTCTTT. Translation: CASSRGGGTEAFF. The variable domain in full, completed from reference TRBV7-9 and TRBJ1-1, reads DTGVSQNPRHKITKRGQNVTFRCDPISEHNRLYWYRQTLGQGPEFLTYFQNEAQLEKSRLLSDRFSAERPKGSFSTLEIQRTEQGDSAMYLCASSRGGGTEAFFGQGTRLTVV.

The chain links TRBV10-3 to TRBJ2-6, with 13 nucleotides matching TRBD2. V gave up 10 bases and J gave up 0 bases; unmatched junction bases: 3. CDR3 length equals 16 residues. Per the germline V gene, CDR1 is ENHRY and CDR2 is SYGVKD. The CDR3 sequence: CATGLAGASGANVLTF. CDR3 coding DNA: TGTGCCACTGGACTAGCGGGAGCCTCTGGGGCCAACGTCCTGACTTTC.

The sample holds many counts of this clone. The CDR3, as DNA: TGCGCCAGCAGCACAGGACAGATTCAAAACATTCAGTACTTC. Translation: CASSTGQIQNIQYF. The genes are TRBV5-1 and TRBJ2-4, with D perhaps TRBD1 (6 bases). Trimming pared 4 bases from V and 5 bases from J, leaving 13 bases between. Germline assignment: CDR1 SGHRS and CDR2 YFSETQ. The length of the CDR3 is 14 residues.

DNA of the CDR3: TGTGCCAGCAGCCCCGCGGGAGTAGGCAACAATGAGCAGTTCTTC. It encodes CASSPAGVGNNEQFF. The genes are TRBV27 and TRBJ2-1, with 7 nucleotides matching TRBD2. CDR1 and CDR2 from the germline V gene are MNHEY and SMNVEV (reference sequence). Losses at the gene ends were 6 bases for V and 5 bases for J; bases not matched to a gene: 10. There are 15 residues in the CDR3.

The chain combines TRBV9 with TRBJ1-1, with no clear D. With 4 bases removed from V and 3 bases from J, the gap between germline ends came to 13 bases. This CDR3 has 14 residues. CDR1 SGDLS and CDR2 YYNGEE come from the germline V gene. Written as DNA, the CDR3 is TGTGCCAGCAGCCCCCGCGGGATGGACACTGAAGCTTTCTTT. It specifies CASSPRGMDTEAFF.

V and J are TRBV6-5 and TRBJ2-2, with D perhaps TRBD2 (5 bases). V was shortened by 8 bases and J by 6 bases, with 13 bases between the two germline ends. CDR1 and CDR2 (germline): MNHEY, SVGAGI. The CDR3 has 13 amino acids. The CDR3 DNA reads TGTGCCAGCCAGGAGGACGGGGCCGGGGAGCTGTTTTTT. Residues: CASQEDGAGELFF.

The rearrangement joins TRBV11-2 to TRBJ2-3, with 12 positions matching TRBD2. In germline, CDR1 is SGHAT, CDR2 FQNNGV. J was trimmed by 6 bases and V by 2 bases; bases with no gene match: 15. CDR3 length: 19 residues. The CDR3 protein is CASSLSPLLAGGAVDTQYF. CDR3 coding DNA: TGTGCCAGCAGCTTATCCCCTCTACTAGCGGGAGGAGCGGTGGATACGCAGTATTTT.

The V and J genes are TRBV5-1 and TRBJ1-2; 8 nucleotides align to TRBD1. J lost 4 bases, V lost 4 bases, and 12 bases had no gene match. Germline V gene sequence: CDR1 SGHRS, CDR2 YFSETQ. The CDR3 totals 16 residues. CDR3 sequence: CASSVATTGGSYGYTF. The DNA for the CDR3 is TGCGCCAGCAGCGTAGCCACTACAGGGGGGAGCTATGGCTACACCTTC.

The CDR3 is CASTQRETQYF. CDR3 in DNA: TGTGCCAGCACCCAAAGGGAGACCCAGTACTTC. The chain has TRBV6-6 and TRBJ2-5; no definite D call. The CDR3 has 11 amino acids. The germline CDR1 and CDR2 sequences are MNHNY and SVGAGI (reference sequence). The V end was cut by 7 bases, the J end by 5 bases, with 8 bases between.

V is TRBV11-2 and J is TRBJ2-7, with 13 bases fitting TRBD2. The V and J ends lost 9 bases and 4 bases, in that order; junction bases with no gene match: 9. Looked up from germline, CDR1 is SGHAT and CDR2 is FQNNGV. The CDR3 spans 15 residues. CDR3 bases: TGTGCCAGTCACGGACTAGCGGGAGTTTCATACGAGCAGTACTTC. It specifies CASHGLAGVSYEQYF.

The rearrangement links TRBV5-4 to TRBJ2-6, with D unclear. Germline CDR1 and CDR2: SGHNT and YYREEE (reference sequence). Trimming cost V 4 bases and J 0 bases, with 11 bases left between them. The CDR3 loop spans 16 amino acids. CDR3 sequence reads: CASSGSRPSGANVLTF. The CDR3 DNA is TGTGCCAGCAGCGGTTCCAGGCCCTCTGGGGCCAACGTCCTGACTTTC.

The V gene is TRBV29-1, the J gene TRBJ2-1; D ambiguous. The germline V gene has CDR1 SQVTM and CDR2 ANQGSEA. V lost 3 bases and J 0 bases, leaving 9 bases between the germline ends. CDR3 length: 14 residues. The DNA for the CDR3 is TGCAGCGTTGAGCGCACGAGCTCCTACAATGAGCAGTTCTTC. This gives the protein CSVERTSSYNEQFF.

This chain uses TRBV11-2 with TRBJ2-5; D gene unclear. CDR1 is SGHAT, CDR2 FQNNGV, per germline. CDR3 length: 14 amino acids. Between the trimmed V and J ends, which lost 1 base and 7 bases, there was a span of 13 bases. As DNA, the CDR3 is TGTGCCAGCAGCTTAGCAGACTTTCGAGGGACCCAGTACTTC. Its translation: CASSLADFRGTQYF.

Only one count was recorded for this clone. The rearrangement links TRBV14 to TRBJ2-2, with no clear D. The CDR3 covers 13 residues. Trimming removed 0 bases at V and 4 bases at J, with 3 bases between. CDR1 and CDR2 (germline): SGHDN, FVKESK. CDR3 region: CASSQEVTGELFF. Here the CDR3 DNA reads TGTGCCAGCAGCCAAGAGGTCACCGGGGAGCTGTTTTTT. The full variable domain, rest sourced from reference TRBV14 and TRBJ2-2, is EAGVTQFPSHSVIEKGQTVTLRCDPISGHDNLYWYRRVMGKEIKFLLHFVKESKQDESGMPNNRFLAERTGGTYSTLKVQPAELEDSGVYFCASSQEVTGELFFGEGSRLTVL.

The rearrangement joins TRBV19 to TRBJ2-6; 11 nucleotides align to TRBD1. CDR1 is LNHDA, CDR2 SQIVND, per germline (reference sequence). This CDR3 is 18 amino acids long. Trimming cost V 3 bases and J 1 base; bases outside gene matches: 5. The chain's CDR3 is CASSIVGQGASGANVLTF. In nucleotides, the CDR3 is TGTGCCAGTAGTATTGTAGGACAGGGGGCTTCTGGGGCCAACGTCCTGACTTTC.

The chain recombines TRBV27 with TRBJ1-1; D is uncertain. The V end lost 3 bases, the J end lost 5 bases, and 10 bases lay between the germline ends. CDR1 and CDR2 from the germline V gene are MNHEY and SMNVEV (reference sequence). The CDR3 covers 13 residues. CDR3 amino acids: CASSFYGDTEAFF. The CDR3 DNA reads as TGTGCCAGCAGTTTTTACGGGGATACTGAAGCTTTCTTT.

About this clone itself: Other DNA sequences from this sample encode an identical CDR3 as well. The rearrangement links TRBV5-1 to TRBJ2-5; D uncertain. There are 13 residues in the CDR3. V lost 1 base to trimming and J lost 5 bases, with 9 bases between them. Per germline, CDR1 SGHRS and CDR2 YFSETQ. Here the CDR3 DNA reads TGCGCCAGCAGCTTGTCCGGTGAGGAGACCCAGTACTTC. Translation gives CASSLSGEETQYF.

With respect to this clone: Germline is not matched at one junction end, which may reflect a read error. This sequence joins TRBV20-1 and TRBJ2-5; D remains unclear. Looked up from germline, CDR1 is DFQATT and CDR2 is SNEGSKA (reference sequence). The CDR3 loop spans 10 amino acids. CDR3: CSASNAVPNF. CDR3 bases: TGCAGTGCTAGTAATGCGGTCCCTAACTTC.

The CDR3 is CASEGQGLNYGYTF. The CDR3, as DNA: TGTGCCTCGGAGGGACAGGGGCTTAACTATGGCTACACCTTC. V gene TRBV28 combines with J gene TRBJ1-2, with 10 bases identical to TRBD1. V shed 11 bases, J shed 1 base, and the junction held 7 bases outside the gene matches. This CDR3 contains 14 residues. Germline V gene data show CDR1 as MDHEN and CDR2 as SYDVKM.

V and J are TRBV30 and TRBJ2-1; D is unresolved. This CDR3 region has 13 residues. The germline CDR1 and CDR2 sequences are GTSNPN and SVGIG (reference sequence). The V end was cut by 0 bases, the J end by 2 bases, with 5 bases between. The DNA of the CDR3 is TGTGCCTGGAGTGTTACGCCCTACAATGAGCAGTTCTTC. Translating gives CAWSVTPYNEQFF.

This chain links TRBV5-6 with TRBJ2-7; 13 positions agree with TRBD2. J was trimmed by 7 bases and V by 3 bases; bases with no gene match: 1. The germline V gene encodes CDR1 SGHDT and CDR2 YYEEEE. The CDR3 extends over 13 amino acids. CDR3 residues: CASSSGLAGEQYF. In DNA form, the CDR3 reads TGTGCCAGCAGCTCGGGACTAGCGGGAGAGCAGTACTTC.

This chain joins TRBV4-2 and TRBJ1-4; D is perhaps TRBD1 (5 bases). V was clipped by 1 base and J by 0 bases, with 9 bases between them. The CDR3 is made up of 16 amino acids. Per the germline V gene, CDR1 is LGHNA and CDR2 is YNFKEQ. The CDR3 DNA reads as TGTGCCAGCAGCCAAGGACAGACGGCAACTAATGAAAAACTGTTTTTT. This encodes CASSQGQTATNEKLFF.

This chain uses TRBV12-2 with TRBJ2-7; the DNA was not compared with TRBD2, the D call given in the table. TRBV12-2 is labeled a pseudogene. The CDR3 consists of 13 residues. In DNA form, the CDR3 reads TGTGCAAGTCGCTGGCTTATCCGGGACGAGCAGTACTTC. Translated: CASRWLIRDEQYF.

V usage is TRBV7-9 and J usage is TRBJ1-4; 7 positions match TRBD1. The CDR3 is 13 residues long. Germline assignment: CDR1 SEHNR and CDR2 FQNEAQ (reference sequence). With 5 bases clipped from V and 12 bases from J, the junction kept 9 bases outside the gene matches. CDR3 sequence: CASSTTGPGELFF. In nucleotides, the CDR3 is TGTGCCAGCAGCACGACAGGGCCGGGGGAACTGTTTTTT.

The chain employs TRBV7-2 and TRBJ2-4; 8 bases fit TRBD2. V shed 8 bases, J shed 0 bases, and the junction held 15 bases outside the gene matches. The CDR3 totals 18 residues. Germline values: CDR1 SGHTA, CDR2 FQGNSA. CDR3 bases: TGTGCCAGCTCGGCTAGCGGGCCAGGTTCCCTAGCCAAAAACATTCAGTACTTC. Residues: CASSASGPGSLAKNIQYF.